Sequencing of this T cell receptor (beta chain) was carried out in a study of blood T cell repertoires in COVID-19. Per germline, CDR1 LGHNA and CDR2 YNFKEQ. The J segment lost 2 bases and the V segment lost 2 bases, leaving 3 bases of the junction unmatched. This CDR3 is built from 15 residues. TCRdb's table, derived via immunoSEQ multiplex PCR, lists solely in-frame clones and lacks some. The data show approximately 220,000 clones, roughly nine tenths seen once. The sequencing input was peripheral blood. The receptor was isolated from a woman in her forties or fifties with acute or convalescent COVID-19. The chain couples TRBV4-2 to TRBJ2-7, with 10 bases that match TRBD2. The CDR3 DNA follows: TGTGCCAGCAGCCAAACTACTAGCGGGGCCTACGAGCAGTACTTC. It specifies CASSQTTSGAYEQYF.